The 20 T cell receptor beta chains presented below share a single source sample, sequenced in a study of blood T cell repertoires in COVID-19. Data came from immunoSEQ multiplex PCR; TCRdb stores just in-frame clones and leaves some out. Of about 270,000 clones listed, around 85% are singletons. Sequenced sample: peripheral blood. The receptors stem from a woman in her forties or fifties with active or convalescent COVID-19.

The chain has TRBV30 and TRBJ2-3, with a weak D call TRBD1 (6 bases). CDR1 GTSNPN and CDR2 SVGIG come from the germline V gene (reference sequence). The V and J ends lost 0 bases and 6 bases respectively, with 10 bases between them. The CDR3 consists of 13 residues. DNA of the CDR3: TGTGCCTGGAGTGTAACAGGGTTGGATACGCAGTATTTT. Translating it yields CAWSVTGLDTQYF.

The chain uses TRBV19 and TRBJ1-1, with TRBD1 matching over 7 bases. This CDR3 comprises 15 residues. With 5 bases clipped from V and 4 bases from J, the junction kept 10 bases outside the gene matches. Germline CDR1 LNHDA, CDR2 SQIVND (reference sequence). CDR3 sequence reads: CASSLSGGEGTEAFF. In DNA, the CDR3 is TGTGCCAGTAGTTTATCAGGGGGAGAGGGCACTGAAGCTTTCTTT.

The rearrangement uses TRBV2 and TRBJ2-7, with 8 bases lining up with TRBD1. Trimming at V came to 2 bases and at J to 6 bases, leaving 9 bases not matched to a gene. CDR3 length: 15 residues. Germline CDR1 reads SNHLY; CDR2 reads FYNNEI. CDR3 nucleotide sequence: TGTGCCAGCAGTGAATTTGGGACAGGAGCCTCCGAGCAGTACTTC. This sequence encodes CASSEFGTGASEQYF.

The rearrangement joins TRBV5-1 to TRBJ2-5; TRBD2 is a possible D gene (5 bases). Germline CDR1 SGHRS, CDR2 YFSETQ. Trimming took 2 bases from V and 4 from J, leaving 12 bases between them. This CDR3 has 14 amino acids. The CDR3 coding sequence is TGCGCCAGCAGCTTTTCTTGGGCGGGAGAGACCCAGTACTTC. As protein: CASSFSWAGETQYF.

This clone has just a few counts. The rearrangement joins TRBV28 to TRBJ2-7; D gene uncertain. Looked up from germline, CDR1 is MDHEN and CDR2 is SYDVKM. The V and J ends lost 6 bases and 3 bases respectively, with 9 bases between them. This CDR3 region has 12 residues. CDR3 nucleotides: TGTGCCAGCAGCCTAGTAATCTACGAGCAGTACTTC. The encoded protein is CASSLVIYEQYF.

The chain recombines TRBV30 with TRBJ2-6; maybe TRBD2 (5 bases). This CDR3 has 17 residues. Germline V gives CDR1 GTSNPN, CDR2 SVGIG (reference sequence). V was shortened by 2 bases and J by 0 bases, with 14 bases between the two germline ends. CDR3: CAWSRGRVSSGANVLTF. In DNA, the CDR3 is TGTGCCTGGAGTAGAGGGCGCGTAAGCTCTGGGGCCAACGTCCTGACTTTC.

This sequence joins TRBV7-2 and TRBJ2-7, with 9 bases matching TRBD2. V lost 5 bases to trimming and J lost 1 base; unmatched junction nucleotides: 3. Germline CDR1 is SGHTA and CDR2 is FQGNSA. The CDR3 is 14 amino acids. The CDR3 is CASSVLAGSYEQYF. Written as DNA, the CDR3 is TGTGCCAGCAGCGTACTAGCGGGTTCCTACGAGCAGTACTTC.

This clone was seen a few times. V is TRBV5-5 and J is TRBJ2-7; D is unclear. The ends were cut back, 1 base at V and 1 base at J, with 6 bases in the middle. This CDR3 has 13 amino acids. Germline values: CDR1 SGHKS, CDR2 YYEKEE (reference sequence). CDR3 amino acids: CASSLRGSYEQYF. CDR3 DNA: TGTGCCAGCAGCTTGCGAGGATCCTACGAGCAGTACTTC.

The table lists this clone with a few counts. The gene calls are TRBV7-9 and TRBJ2-7; D uncertain. V gave up 6 bases and J gave up 0 bases, with 6 bases separating them. Germline CDR1 is SEHNR and CDR2 is FQNEAQ (reference sequence). This CDR3 is 12 amino acids long. CDR3 loop: CASRGASYEQYF. The CDR3, as DNA: TGTGCCAGCAGGGGCGCCTCCTACGAGCAGTACTTC.

The V and J genes are TRBV3-1 (or the pseudogene TRBV3-2) and TRBJ1-1; 8 positions agree with TRBD1. J lost 6 bases, V lost 6 bases, and 15 bases had no gene match. The CDR3 contains 16 residues. Germline V gene sequence: CDR1 LGHDT, CDR2 YNNKEL (reference sequence). The CDR3 sequence is CASSPKGLQGASEAFF. CDR3 nucleotides: TGTGCCAGCAGTCCGAAGGGGCTTCAGGGGGCCTCTGAAGCTTTCTTT.

The gene calls are TRBV5-1 and TRBJ2-7; D gene uncertain. CDR1 is SGHRS, CDR2 YFSETQ, per germline. The length of the CDR3 is 16 residues. V was cut by 0 bases and J by 0 bases, with 13 bases left in between. The DNA of the CDR3 is TGCGCCAGCAGCTTGGATGACTCCTATAACTCCTACGAGCAGTACTTC. Protein: CASSLDDSYNSYEQYF.

The chain links TRBV19 to TRBJ1-5; D is ambiguous. Between the trimmed V and J ends, which lost 5 bases and 6 bases, there was a span of 11 bases. The CDR3 loop spans 13 amino acids. The germline V gene encodes CDR1 LNHDA and CDR2 SQIVND (reference sequence). CDR3: CASSPPLAQPQHF. CDR3 sequence (DNA): TGTGCCAGTAGTCCCCCTCTGGCTCAGCCCCAGCATTTT.

V gene TRBV7-8 combines with J gene TRBJ1-1, with D tentatively TRBD1 (6 bases). This CDR3 is built from 13 residues. In germline, CDR1 is SGHVS, CDR2 FQNEAQ. The ends were cut back, 5 bases at V and 2 bases at J, with 9 bases in the middle. This CDR3 reads CASSPGDNTEAFF. DNA of the CDR3: TGTGCCAGCAGCCCAGGGGACAACACTGAAGCTTTCTTT.

The V gene is TRBV10-3, the J gene TRBJ2-3; TRBD2 matches at 8 bases. Germline V lookup: CDR1 ENHRY, CDR2 SYGVKD. This CDR3 spans 14 amino acids. With 6 bases clipped from V and 3 bases from J, the junction kept 5 bases outside the gene matches. CDR3 amino acids: CAISSTSDTDTQYF. The CDR3 DNA follows: TGTGCCATCAGCTCGACTAGCGATACAGATACGCAGTATTTT.

This chain links TRBV6-4 with TRBJ1-2; 8 bases fit TRBD1. The CDR3 spans 11 residues. Looked up from germline, CDR1 is MRHNA and CDR2 is SNTAGT. V trimming: 4 bases; J trimming: 8 bases; junction bases outside the gene matches: 0. The CDR3 protein is CASSGTGGYTF. For the CDR3, the DNA is TGTGCCAGCAGTGGGACAGGGGGCTACACCTTC.

This chain joins TRBV12-3 or TRBV12-4 and TRBJ2-7, with 9 bases that match TRBD2. The CDR3 spans 13 residues. The V gene end was trimmed by 2 bases and the J gene end by 6 bases; junction bases not matched to a gene: 2. The CDR3 loop is CASSLILAGEQYF. CDR3 sequence (DNA): TGTGCCAGCAGTTTAATACTAGCGGGCGAGCAGTACTTC.

The chain has TRBV5-1 and TRBJ2-7, with a tentative D call TRBD2 (6 bases). This CDR3 is built from 14 residues. V lost 1 base and J lost 2, with 10 bases in between. Germline loops: CDR1 SGHRS, CDR2 YFSETQ. This chain's CDR3 is CASSLFGGPYEQYF. In DNA form, the CDR3 reads TGCGCCAGCAGCTTGTTCGGGGGACCCTACGAGCAGTACTTC. Full variable domain (rest looked up from reference TRBV5-1 and TRBJ2-7): KAGVTQTPRYLIKTRGQQVTLSCSPISGHRSVSWYQQTPGQGLQFLFEYFSETQRNKGNFPGRFSGRQFSNSRSEMNVSTLELGDSALYLCASSLFGGPYEQYFGPGTRLTVT.

V is TRBV2 and J is TRBJ2-7, with 11 bases identical to TRBD1. Germline trimming cut 3 bases from V and 10 bases from J; bases unmatched to any gene: 11. Germline V CDR1 and CDR2: SNHLY, FYNNEI. The CDR3 covers 15 residues. The DNA of the CDR3 is TGTGCCAGCAGTGATAGGACAGGGGGCGTCCGTCCACAGTACTTC. Translation: CASSDRTGGVRPQYF.

This clone was detected once. The chain joins TRBV30 to TRBJ1-2; D ambiguous. V lost 5 bases to trimming and J lost 8 bases, with 12 bases between them. There are 11 residues in the CDR3. Germline CDR1 is GTSNPN and CDR2 is SVGIG (reference sequence). Written as DNA, the CDR3 is TGTGCCTGGGGGGTCCGGGAGGGCTACACCTTC. Encoded protein: CAWGVREGYTF.

This chain uses TRBV29-1 with TRBJ2-5, with TRBD1 matching 7 bases. CDR1 and CDR2 from the germline V gene are SQVTM and ANQGSEA. The CDR3 runs to 13 residues. V was clipped by 6 bases and J by 1 base; unmatched bases: 5. DNA for the CDR3: TGCAGCGTGGCCGGGACAGCCCAAGAGACCCAGTACTTC. It specifies CSVAGTAQETQYF.